The 18 T cell receptor beta chains presented below share a single source sample, sequenced in a study of shared clonotypes between healthy human individuals. Measured with immunoSEQ multiplex PCR; TCRdb has only the in-frame clones, and not every one. The table shows 2 million to 2.5 million clones, with 90% to 97% occurring only once. Source material: naive CD4+ T cells sorted from blood. Subset reported: CD45RA+ positively selected. These receptors were taken from a man aged 18-30 years in good health.

This clone has only one observation. The V and J genes are TRBV28 and TRBJ1-6; D not resolved. Per the germline V gene, CDR1 is MDHEN and CDR2 is SYDVKM. V lost 8 bases and J lost 6, with 5 bases in between. This CDR3 is 11 amino acids long. CDR3 nucleotides: TGTGCCAGCTTTGGTAATTCACCCCTCCACTTT. Its protein is CASFGNSPLHF.

The chain employs TRBV25-1 and TRBJ2-3; D is perhaps TRBD1 or TRBD2 (6 bases each). This CDR3 is 16 amino acids long. The ends were cut back, 8 bases at V and 4 bases at J, with 22 bases in the middle. Germline V gene data show CDR1 as MGHDK and CDR2 as SYGVNS. The CDR3 reads CASAAEGVRRADTQYF. As DNA, the CDR3 is TGTGCCAGCGCAGCGGAGGGGGTTCGGAGGGCAGATACGCAGTATTTT. Full variable domain (missing parts from reference TRBV25-1 and TRBJ2-3): EADIYQTPRYLVIGTGKKITLECSQTMGHDKMYWYQQDPGMELHLIHYSYGVNSTEKGDLSSESTVSRIRTEHFPLTLESARPSHTSQYLCASAAEGVRRADTQYFGPGTRLTVL.

The chain couples TRBV10-3 to TRBJ1-4; no clear D. There are 13 residues in the CDR3. V gave up 3 bases and J gave up 7 bases, with 9 bases separating them. CDR1 is ENHRY, CDR2 SYGVKD, per germline. The DNA of the CDR3 is TGTGCCATCAGTGACTCTGAGGGTGAAAAACTGTTTTTT. The encoded protein is CAISDSEGEKLFF.

The chain couples TRBV5-4 to TRBJ2-7, with D possibly TRBD1 on 6 matching bases. CDR3 size: 14 residues. Germline loops: CDR1 SGHNT, CDR2 YYREEE (reference sequence). V was clipped by 4 bases and J by 1 base, with 12 bases between them. Here the CDR3 reads CASSPTQGSYEQYF. DNA for the CDR3: TGTGCCAGCAGCCCCACCCAGGGGTCCTACGAGCAGTACTTC.

The chain carries TRBV4-3 and TRBJ1-5; D ambiguous. The V gene's germline CDR1 is LGHNA and CDR2 YSLEER. The germline V and J ends were trimmed by 1 base and 11 bases, with 15 bases remaining between them. The CDR3 covers 14 residues. CDR3 sequence: CASSQASEGFAQHF. In DNA, the CDR3 is TGCGCCAGCAGCCAAGCCTCCGAGGGTTTCGCCCAGCATTTT.

This chain joins TRBV4-3 and TRBJ1-5; 12 bases map to TRBD1. Trimming at V came to 3 bases and at J to 6 bases, leaving 3 bases not matched to a gene. This CDR3 spans 15 amino acids. Germline V CDR1 and CDR2: LGHNA, YSLEER. The CDR3 DNA reads TGCGCCAGCAGCCAGGGGACAGGGGGCTTTCAGCCCCAGCATTTT. Its protein is CASSQGTGGFQPQHF.

This sequence joins TRBV2 and TRBJ2-5, with 7 bases aligning to TRBD1. The CDR3 consists of 15 residues. CDR1 is SNHLY and CDR2 is FYNNEI in the germline V gene. The V segment lost 5 bases and the J segment 2 bases; nucleotides outside the gene matches: 8. The CDR3 loop is CASSPLDRVQETQYF. In nucleotides, the CDR3 is TGTGCCAGCAGTCCCCTAGACAGGGTTCAAGAGACCCAGTACTTC.

This chain joins TRBV10-2 and TRBJ1-1, with TRBD1 matching 7 bases. From germline, CDR1 is WSHSY and CDR2 SAAADI. There are 16 residues in the CDR3. With V trimmed by 3 bases and J by 7 bases, 14 bases remained unmatched. The CDR3 loop reads CASSEHDRVGGIEAFF. The CDR3 DNA follows: TGCGCCAGCAGTGAACACGACAGGGTAGGAGGCATTGAAGCTTTCTTT.

The chain couples TRBV7-8 to TRBJ1-6; D is ambiguous. CDR1 and CDR2 (germline): SGHVS, FQNEAQ. Trimming stripped 6 bases from V and 8 bases from J, with 8 bases between. The CDR3 has 12 residues. This CDR3 reads CASRPTHSPLHF. The CDR3 coding sequence is TGTGCCAGCAGACCAACCCATTCACCCCTCCACTTT.

This chain uses TRBV29-1 with TRBJ2-1, with TRBD1 matching 9 bases. Losses at the gene ends were 7 bases for V and 2 bases for J; bases not matched to a gene: 6. Germline CDR1 SQVTM, CDR2 ANQGSEA. This CDR3 contains 14 residues. DNA for the CDR3: TGCAGCGCTAGTCGGGACAGGGCCTACAATGAGCAGTTCTTC. It encodes CSASRDRAYNEQFF.

The V and J genes are TRBV6-6 and TRBJ2-3; 9 bases agree with TRBD2. This CDR3 comprises 15 residues. V was clipped by 4 bases and J by 2 bases; unmatched bases: 4. The germline V gene encodes CDR1 MNHNY and CDR2 SVGAGI (reference sequence). CDR3 residues: CASSSLAGITDTQYF. The CDR3 DNA reads TGTGCCAGCAGTTCGCTAGCGGGAATCACAGATACGCAGTATTTT.

The V gene is TRBV5-4, the J gene TRBJ2-7; D remains unclear. Trimming pared 0 bases from V and 0 bases from J, leaving 7 bases between. Looked up from germline, CDR1 is SGHNT and CDR2 is YYREEE (reference sequence). There are 14 residues in the CDR3. CDR3 in DNA: TGTGCCAGCAGCTTGGTTCCCAGCTCCTACGAGCAGTACTTC. Its protein product is CASSLVPSSYEQYF.

This chain joins TRBV7-2 and TRBJ2-5, with no clear D. From germline, CDR1 is SGHTA and CDR2 FQGNSA. Trimming left V 1 base short and J 5 bases short, with 8 bases between. The CDR3 covers 13 residues. The CDR3 nucleotides are TGTGCCAGCAGCTTAGTAGGGCTGGAGACCCAGTACTTC. Amino acid sequence: CASSLVGLETQYF.

The chain joins TRBV7-9 to TRBJ2-1, with D tentatively TRBD2 (6 bases). This CDR3 has 16 amino acids. V shed 4 bases and J shed 6 bases, with 19 bases lying between them. Germline lookup yields CDR1 SEHNR and CDR2 FQNEAQ (reference sequence). CDR3 loop: CASSSRGRGFSNEQFF. Written as DNA, the CDR3 is TGTGCCAGCAGCTCACGGGGGAGAGGGTTTAGCAATGAGCAGTTCTTC.

The chain recombines TRBV2 with TRBJ2-1, with 12 bases lining up with TRBD2. V gave up 5 bases and J gave up 0 bases; unmatched junction bases: 5. The V gene's germline CDR1 is SNHLY and CDR2 FYNNEI. This CDR3 region has 17 residues. The CDR3 sequence: CASSRGTSGFSYNEQFF. The CDR3 DNA sequence: TGTGCCAGCAGTCGCGGGACTAGCGGGTTCTCCTACAATGAGCAGTTCTTC.

This clone was picked up one time. The sample has other DNA sequences that encode this CDR3 too. This chain links TRBV27 with TRBJ2-5; possible D gene TRBD1, 6 bases. Trimming removed 5 bases from V and 5 bases from J, with 12 bases in between. CDR3 length equals 13 residues. The germline V gene encodes CDR1 MNHEY and CDR2 SMNVEV (reference sequence). Written as DNA, the CDR3 is TGTGCCAGCAGTACAGGGTCATGGGAGACCCAGTACTTC. Protein: CASSTGSWETQYF.

V gene TRBV5-6 combines with J gene TRBJ1-6, with D hard to call. Germline V gives CDR1 SGHDT, CDR2 YYEEEE. This CDR3 is built from 12 residues. V lost 2 bases and J lost 7, with 4 bases in between. The CDR3 DNA reads TGTGCCAGCAGCTTACAGAATTCACCCCTCCACTTT. The encoded protein is CASSLQNSPLHF.

V is TRBV7-9 and J is TRBJ1-5; D is perhaps TRBD1 (6 bases). Trimming took off 5 bases at V and 4 bases at J, with 15 bases between the two ends. Per germline, CDR1 SEHNR and CDR2 FQNEAQ (reference sequence). The CDR3 spans 15 residues. The CDR3 DNA is TGTGCCAGCAGCCCCGCGGGGGGCGGGAATCAGCCCCAGCATTTT. Its translation: CASSPAGGGNQPQHF. Looking up the rest from reference TRBV7-9 and TRBJ1-5 gives the full variable domain: DTGVSQNPRHKITKRGQNVTFRCDPISEHNRLYWYRQTLGQGPEFLTYFQNEAQLEKSRLLSDRFSAERPKGSFSTLEIQRTEQGDSAMYLCASSPAGGGNQPQHFGDGTRLSIL.